This T cell receptor beta chain was observed in a study of T-cell reconstitution after alpha-beta-depleted transplantation in children. Study results and caveats: From newly produced T cells came most of the T-cell counts and diversity one year after transplant. Expanded clones from the graft, numbering several hundred, reportedly supplied alpha-beta T cells about two months after transplant. Surviving recipient T cells and thymic progenitors accounted for the high day-60 TCRbeta diversity observed in some patients.

Details on this clonotype: Antigen unknown.

Germline values: CDR1 DFQATT, CDR2 SNEGSKA (reference sequence). CDR3 length: 14 amino acids. Losses at the gene ends were 6 bases for V and 6 bases for J; bases not matched to a gene: 6. This sample's TCRbeta library carried unique molecular identifier barcodes. One entry per CDR3 protein results from TCRdb running MiXCR on the PCR reads. The table has about 580,000 distinct CDR3 sequences, 25% to 30% seen once. This TCR was recovered from a boy in the first two years of life with Wiskott-Aldrich syndrome, due to receive a stem cell transplant. The chain couples TRBV20-1 to TRBJ1-5, with 12 positions matching TRBD1. The sample was PBMCs, taken before TCRalphabeta/CD19-depleted stem cell transplant. The CDR3 region has the DNA TGCAGTGCCATCCGGGACAGGGGGCGTCAGCCCCAGCATTTT. Encoded protein: CSAIRDRGRQPQHF.